Listed here are 5 T cell receptor beta chains from one sample, sequenced in a study of T cells in lung cancer brain metastases. Assay used: immunoSEQ multiplex PCR; TCRdb lists only in-frame clones, some missing. The profile shows approximately 3,000 clones, approximately 83% of them singletons. Input material: tumor tissue from the primary lung tumor. The receptors derive from a woman aged 60-70 years with non-small cell lung cancer.

The CDR3 protein is CASSPGRTSGSSAGETQYF. CDR3 DNA: TGCGCCAGCAGCCCCGGTAGGACTAGCGGGAGTAGTGCTGGAGAGACCCAGTACTTC. This chain links TRBV4-1 with TRBJ2-5; 13 positions agree with TRBD2. After removal of 4 bases from V and 4 bases from J, the junction contained 15 bases not matched to a gene. The CDR3 has 19 residues. Per germline, CDR1 MGHRA and CDR2 YSYEKL.

This clone occurred a few times. V gene TRBV19 combines with J gene TRBJ1-6; TRBD1 is a possible D gene (5 bases). The germline V and J ends were trimmed by 3 bases and 9 bases, with 12 bases remaining between them. The CDR3 covers 14 residues. Looked up from germline, CDR1 is LNHDA and CDR2 is SQIVND (reference sequence). In nucleotides, the CDR3 is TGTGCCAGTAGTATTAGCCAGGGCGGTTCACCCCTCCACTTT. Translated: CASSISQGGSPLHF.

The chain recombines TRBV5-1 with TRBJ2-5; a possible D gene is TRBD2 (6 bases). The J call may be mistaken, given a closer DNA end match to TRBJ2-7. The germline gives CDR1 SGHRS, CDR2 YFSETQ. This CDR3 comprises 15 residues. This CDR3 reads CASSHSSRRAGEQYF. The DNA for the CDR3 is TGCGCCAGCAGTCATTCTAGCAGGAGGGCGGGCGAGCAGTACTTC.

The CDR3 loop reads CASSQDPRLSPLHF. CDR3 sequence (DNA): TGTGCCAGCAGCCAAGATCCGCGGCTTTCACCCCTCCACTTT. The chain uses TRBV4-2 and TRBJ1-6; D unclear. Germline V gene lookup returns CDR1 LGHNA and CDR2 YNFKEQ. Trimming removed 0 bases from V and 9 bases from J, with 9 bases in between. There are 14 residues in the CDR3.

The chain recombines TRBV12-5 with TRBJ2-7, with D maybe TRBD2 (5 bases). This CDR3 is 11 amino acids long. Trimming left V 6 bases short and J 4 bases short, with 7 bases between. Germline assignment: CDR1 LGHNT and CDR2 FRNRAP. The CDR3 DNA is TGTGCTAGTGGCGAGGGTTACGAGCAGTACTTC. Protein sequence: CASGEGYEQYF.